This TCR beta chain derives from a study of shared clonotypes between healthy human individuals. Findings of the study overall: The low donor count limited represented genetic and exposure-history diversity. Blood was the sole source, and tissue repertoires probably differ.

Germline V gene data show CDR1 as MDHEN and CDR2 as SYDVKM. V lost 5 bases, J lost 6 bases, and 13 bases lay in between. This CDR3 region has 14 residues. Genomic DNA belonging to each subset was distributed in equal measure over several immunoSEQ plates. The unsorted PBMC replicate PCRs were performed with 300 ng DNA, approximately 27,000 T cell genomes. TCRdb's copy holds only in-frame clones and misses some; the assay was immunoSEQ multiplex PCR. The sample includes about half a million clones, around four fifths seen only once; the top ten take about 11%. On this clone: What it binds is unknown.

This chain connects TRBV28 to TRBJ2-2; D tentatively reads TRBD1 or TRBD2 (5 bases each). The sequencing sample was made of PBMCs. This TCR was sampled from a woman aged 40 to 55 in good health. Some clones in this sample may be carry-over from other donors' samples. The CDR3 here is CASSPLGGSGELFF. DNA for the CDR3: TGTGCCAGCAGTCCCCTTGGGGGATCCGGGGAGCTGTTTTTT.